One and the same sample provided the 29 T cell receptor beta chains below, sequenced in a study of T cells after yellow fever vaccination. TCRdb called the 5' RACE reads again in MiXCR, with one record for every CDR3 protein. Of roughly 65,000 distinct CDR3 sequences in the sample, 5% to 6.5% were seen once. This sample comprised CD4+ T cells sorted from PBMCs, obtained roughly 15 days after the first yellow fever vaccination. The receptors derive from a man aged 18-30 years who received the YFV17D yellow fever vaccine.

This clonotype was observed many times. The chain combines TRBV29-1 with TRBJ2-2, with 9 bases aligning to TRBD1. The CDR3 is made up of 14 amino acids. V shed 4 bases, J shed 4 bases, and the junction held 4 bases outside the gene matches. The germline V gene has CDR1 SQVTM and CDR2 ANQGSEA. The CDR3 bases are TGCAGCGTTGGGGACAGGGTTACCACCGGGGAGCTGTTTTTT. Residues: CSVGDRVTTGELFF.

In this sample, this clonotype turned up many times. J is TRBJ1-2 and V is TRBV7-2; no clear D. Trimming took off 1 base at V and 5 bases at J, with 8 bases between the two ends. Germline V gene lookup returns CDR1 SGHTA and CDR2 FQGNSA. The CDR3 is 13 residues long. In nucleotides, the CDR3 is TGTGCCAGCAGCTTAGAGTGGGGATATGGCTACACCTTC. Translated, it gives CASSLEWGYGYTF.

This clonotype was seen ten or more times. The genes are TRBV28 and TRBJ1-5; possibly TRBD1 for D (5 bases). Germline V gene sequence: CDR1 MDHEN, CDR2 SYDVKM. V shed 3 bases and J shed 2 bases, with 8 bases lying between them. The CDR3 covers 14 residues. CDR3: CASSLVTGNQPQHF. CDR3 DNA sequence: TGTGCCAGCAGTTTGGTGACAGGCAATCAGCCCCAGCATTTT.

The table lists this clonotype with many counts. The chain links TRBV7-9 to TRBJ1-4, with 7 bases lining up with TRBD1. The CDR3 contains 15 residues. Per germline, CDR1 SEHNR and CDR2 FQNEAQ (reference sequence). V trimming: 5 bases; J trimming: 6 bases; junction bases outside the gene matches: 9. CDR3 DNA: TGTGCCAGCAGCCAAGGACAGGCACCTTATGAAAAACTGTTTTTT. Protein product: CASSQGQAPYEKLFF.

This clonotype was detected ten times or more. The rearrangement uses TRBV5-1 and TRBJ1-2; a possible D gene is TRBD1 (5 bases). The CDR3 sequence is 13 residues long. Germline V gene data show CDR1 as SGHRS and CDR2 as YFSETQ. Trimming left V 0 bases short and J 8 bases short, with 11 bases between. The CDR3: CASSLVLQVGYTF. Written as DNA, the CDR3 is TGCGCCAGCAGCTTGGTCCTACAGGTCGGCTACACCTTC.

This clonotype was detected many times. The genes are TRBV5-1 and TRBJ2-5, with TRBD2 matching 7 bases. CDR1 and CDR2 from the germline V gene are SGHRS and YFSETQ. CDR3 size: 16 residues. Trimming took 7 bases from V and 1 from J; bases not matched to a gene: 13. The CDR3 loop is CASRPTPERGQETQYF. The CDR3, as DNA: TGCGCCAGCCGCCCTACGCCGGAGCGGGGCCAAGAGACCCAGTACTTC. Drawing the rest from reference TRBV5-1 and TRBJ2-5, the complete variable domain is KAGVTQTPRYLIKTRGQQVTLSCSPISGHRSVSWYQQTPGQGLQFLFEYFSETQRNKGNFPGRFSGRQFSNSRSEMNVSTLELGDSALYLCASRPTPERGQETQYFGPGTRLLVL.

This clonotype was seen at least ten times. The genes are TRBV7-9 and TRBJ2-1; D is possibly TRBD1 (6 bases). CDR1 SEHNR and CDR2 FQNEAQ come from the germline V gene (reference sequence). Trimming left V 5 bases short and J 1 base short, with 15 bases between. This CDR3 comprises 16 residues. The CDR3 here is CASSQTRDKSYNEQFF. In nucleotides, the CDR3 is TGTGCCAGCAGCCAAACCCGGGACAAGTCCTACAATGAGCAGTTCTTC.

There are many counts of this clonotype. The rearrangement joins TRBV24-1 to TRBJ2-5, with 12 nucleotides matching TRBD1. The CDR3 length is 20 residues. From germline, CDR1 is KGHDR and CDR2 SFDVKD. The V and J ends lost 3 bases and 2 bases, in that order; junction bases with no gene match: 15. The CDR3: CATSDAGTGGSATRQETQYF. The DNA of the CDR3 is TGTGCCACCAGTGATGCGGGGACAGGGGGCTCGGCTACTAGGCAAGAGACCCAGTACTTC.

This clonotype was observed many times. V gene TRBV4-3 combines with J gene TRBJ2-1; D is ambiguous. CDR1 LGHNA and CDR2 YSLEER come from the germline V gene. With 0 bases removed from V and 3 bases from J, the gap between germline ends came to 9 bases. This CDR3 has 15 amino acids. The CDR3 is CASSQDFGLYNEQFF. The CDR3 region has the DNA TGCGCCAGCAGCCAAGATTTTGGGCTCTACAATGAGCAGTTCTTC.

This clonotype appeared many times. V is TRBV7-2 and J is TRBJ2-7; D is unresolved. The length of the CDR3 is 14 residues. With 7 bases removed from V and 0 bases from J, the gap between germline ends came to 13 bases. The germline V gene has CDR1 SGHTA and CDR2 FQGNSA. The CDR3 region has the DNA TGTGCCAGCACCAGGAACTCCTACTCCTACGAGCAGTACTTC. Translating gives CASTRNSYSYEQYF.

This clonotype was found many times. The CDR3 protein is CSALTNRADEQFF. For the CDR3, the DNA is TGCAGTGCTCTTACAAACAGGGCTGATGAGCAGTTCTTC. The chain is built from TRBV20-1 and TRBJ2-1; D is perhaps TRBD1 (6 bases). The germline V gene encodes CDR1 DFQATT and CDR2 SNEGSKA (reference sequence). The CDR3 consists of 13 residues. Trimming removed 5 bases at V and 8 bases at J, with 16 bases between.

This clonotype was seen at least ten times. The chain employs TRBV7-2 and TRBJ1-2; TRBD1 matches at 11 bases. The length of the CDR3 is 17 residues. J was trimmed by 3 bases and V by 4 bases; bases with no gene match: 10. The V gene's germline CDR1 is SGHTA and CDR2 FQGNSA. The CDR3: CASSSTGTGGADYGYTF. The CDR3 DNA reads TGTGCCAGCAGCTCCACCGGGACAGGGGGGGCCGACTATGGCTACACCTTC.

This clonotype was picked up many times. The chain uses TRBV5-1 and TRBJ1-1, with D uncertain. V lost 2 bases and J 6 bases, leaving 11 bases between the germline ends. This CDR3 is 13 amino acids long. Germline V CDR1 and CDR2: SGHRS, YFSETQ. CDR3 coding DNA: TGCGCCAGCAGCTTTGACGGATCGGCTGAAGCTTTCTTT. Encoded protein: CASSFDGSAEAFF.

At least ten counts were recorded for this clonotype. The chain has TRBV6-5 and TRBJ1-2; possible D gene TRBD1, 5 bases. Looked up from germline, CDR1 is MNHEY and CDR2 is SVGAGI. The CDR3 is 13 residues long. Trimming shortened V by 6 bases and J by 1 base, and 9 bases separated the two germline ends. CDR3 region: CASRRDSNYGYTF. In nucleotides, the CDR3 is TGTGCCAGCAGACGTGACAGTAACTATGGCTACACCTTC.

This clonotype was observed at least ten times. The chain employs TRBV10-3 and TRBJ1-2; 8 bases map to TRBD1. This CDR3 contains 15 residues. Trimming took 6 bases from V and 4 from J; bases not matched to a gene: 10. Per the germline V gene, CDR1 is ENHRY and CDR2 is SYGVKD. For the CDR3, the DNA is TGTGCCATCAGGTCTTTGGACAGGGTGTCCTATGGCTACACCTTC. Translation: CAIRSLDRVSYGYTF.

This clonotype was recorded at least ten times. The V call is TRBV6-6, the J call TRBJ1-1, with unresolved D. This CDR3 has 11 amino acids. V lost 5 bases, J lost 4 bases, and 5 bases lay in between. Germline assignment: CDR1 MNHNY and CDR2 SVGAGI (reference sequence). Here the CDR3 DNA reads TGTGCCAGCAGTCCCGGCACTGAAGCTTTCTTT. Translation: CASSPGTEAFF.

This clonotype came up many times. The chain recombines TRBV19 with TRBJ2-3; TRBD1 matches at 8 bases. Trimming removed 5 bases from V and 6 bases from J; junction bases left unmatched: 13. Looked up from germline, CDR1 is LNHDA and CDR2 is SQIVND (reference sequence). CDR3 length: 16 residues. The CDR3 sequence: CASSSPPGQVGDTQYF. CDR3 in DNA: TGTGCCAGTAGTTCCCCGCCGGGACAGGTTGGCGATACGCAGTATTTT.

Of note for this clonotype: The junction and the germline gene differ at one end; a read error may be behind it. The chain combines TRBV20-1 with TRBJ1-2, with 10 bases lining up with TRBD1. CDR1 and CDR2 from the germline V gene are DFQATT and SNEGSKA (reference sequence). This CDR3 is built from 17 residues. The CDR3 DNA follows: TGCTGTGCTATGATGGGGGACAGGGGCCAAACATACTATGGCTACACCTTC. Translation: CCAMMGDRGQTYYGYTF.

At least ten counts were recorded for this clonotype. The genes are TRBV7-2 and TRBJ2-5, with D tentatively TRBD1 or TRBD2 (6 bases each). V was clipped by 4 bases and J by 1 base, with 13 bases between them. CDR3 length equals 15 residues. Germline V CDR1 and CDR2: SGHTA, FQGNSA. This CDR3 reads CASSSVGGSQETQYF. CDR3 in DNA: TGTGCCAGCAGCTCTGTGGGGGGCTCCCAAGAGACCCAGTACTTC.

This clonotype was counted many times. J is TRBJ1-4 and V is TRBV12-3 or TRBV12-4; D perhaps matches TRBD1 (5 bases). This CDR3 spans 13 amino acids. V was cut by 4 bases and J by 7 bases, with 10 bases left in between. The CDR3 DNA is TGTGCCAGCAGTTATTTTGGGGGTGAAAAACTGTTTTTT. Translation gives CASSYFGGEKLFF.

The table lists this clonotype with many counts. CDR3 bases: TGTGCCAGCAGTTACTCGTATTCGGGGATCGGTGGCACTGAAGCTTTCTTT. Residues: CASSYSYSGIGGTEAFF. The chain recombines TRBV6-5 with TRBJ1-1, with D unclear. This CDR3 is 17 amino acids long. Per the germline V gene, CDR1 is MNHEY and CDR2 is SVGAGI. V was cut by 0 bases and J by 4 bases, with 18 bases left in between.

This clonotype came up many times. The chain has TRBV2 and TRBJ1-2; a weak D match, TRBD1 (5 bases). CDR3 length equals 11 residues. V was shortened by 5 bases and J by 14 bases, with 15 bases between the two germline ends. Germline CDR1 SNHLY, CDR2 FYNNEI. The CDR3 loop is CASSTEAGGTF. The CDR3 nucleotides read TGTGCCAGCAGTACCGAGGCCGGGGGTACCTTC.

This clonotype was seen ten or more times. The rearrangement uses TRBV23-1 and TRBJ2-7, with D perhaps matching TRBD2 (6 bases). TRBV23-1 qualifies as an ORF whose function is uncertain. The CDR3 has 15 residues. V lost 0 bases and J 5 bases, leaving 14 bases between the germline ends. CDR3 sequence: CASSQSGGIVDEQYF. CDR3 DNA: TGCGCCAGCAGTCAATCAGGAGGGATTGTCGACGAGCAGTACTTC.

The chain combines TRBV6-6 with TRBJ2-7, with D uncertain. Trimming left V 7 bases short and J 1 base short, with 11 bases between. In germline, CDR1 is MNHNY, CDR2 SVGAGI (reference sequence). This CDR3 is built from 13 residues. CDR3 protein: CASKRYASYEQYF. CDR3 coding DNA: TGTGCCAGCAAACGGTATGCATCCTACGAGCAGTACTTC.

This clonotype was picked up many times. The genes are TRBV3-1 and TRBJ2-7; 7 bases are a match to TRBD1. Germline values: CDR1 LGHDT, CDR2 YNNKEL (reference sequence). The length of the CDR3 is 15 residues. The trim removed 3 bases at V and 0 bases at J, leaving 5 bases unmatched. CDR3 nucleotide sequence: TGTGCCAGCAGCCACAATGGGGACAGCTCCTACGAGCAGTACTTC. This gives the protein CASSHNGDSSYEQYF.

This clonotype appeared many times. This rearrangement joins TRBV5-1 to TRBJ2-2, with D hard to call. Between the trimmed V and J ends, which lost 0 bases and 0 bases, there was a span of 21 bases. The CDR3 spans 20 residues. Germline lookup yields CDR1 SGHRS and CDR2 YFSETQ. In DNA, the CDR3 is TGCGCCAGCAGCTTGGTGTTCATCAAGATCCTAAATACGAACACCGGGGAGCTGTTTTTT. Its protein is CASSLVFIKILNTNTGELFF.

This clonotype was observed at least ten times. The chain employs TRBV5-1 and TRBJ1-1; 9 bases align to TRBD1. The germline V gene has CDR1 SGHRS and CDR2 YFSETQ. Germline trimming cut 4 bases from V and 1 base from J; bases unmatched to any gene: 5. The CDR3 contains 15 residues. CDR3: CASSPGQGANTEAFF. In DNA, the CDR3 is TGCGCCAGCAGCCCGGGACAGGGAGCGAACACTGAAGCTTTCTTT.

The CDR3 DNA reads TGTGCCTGCTCCAAGCAGGTACCTGCGATAGACAAAAACATTCAGTACTTC. As protein: CACSKQVPAIDKNIQYF. V usage is TRBV3-1 and J usage is TRBJ2-4; D unclear. CDR3 length: 17 amino acids. Germline V gene lookup returns CDR1 LGHDT and CDR2 YNNKEL (reference sequence). Trimming stripped 11 bases from V and 3 bases from J, with 26 bases between.

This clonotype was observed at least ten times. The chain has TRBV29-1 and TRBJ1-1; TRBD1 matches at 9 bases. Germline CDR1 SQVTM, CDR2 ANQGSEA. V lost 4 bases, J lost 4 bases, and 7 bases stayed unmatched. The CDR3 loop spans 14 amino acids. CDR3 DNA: TGCAGCGTTGTACTTCTACAGGGGGCCACTGAAGCTTTCTTT. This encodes CSVVLLQGATEAFF.